The clone carrying this T cell receptor (beta chain) was seen only a few times. Its specificity is not known. TCRdb processed the reads anew with MiXCR; each CDR3 protein has one entry. The sample has about 310,000 distinct CDR3 sequences, roughly 25% seen once. The data were obtained in a study of T cell repertoires in cytomegalovirus infection. Overall study findings and caveats: Across the ex vivo response, the dominant clonotypes were HLA-C-restricted CMV-specific TCR beta clonotypes.

The receptor comes from a human donor in good health (CMV status not recorded). Some clones in this sample may be carry-over from other donors' samples. The sample here was cultured PBMCs, taken from culture after CMV antigen stimulation.

The DNA of the CDR3 is TGTGCCAGCAGTTACAGGGCGGGTCAGCCCCAGCATTTT. Its protein is CASSYRAGQPQHF. This rearrangement joins TRBV6-2 or TRBV6-3 to TRBJ1-5; D gene uncertain. This CDR3 region has 13 residues. Germline V gene data show CDR1 as MNHEY and CDR2 as SVGEGT. The V gene lost 2 bases and the J gene lost 6 bases, with 8 bases spanning the gap.